Below are 22 T cell receptor beta chains sequenced from a single sample in a study of OX40 agonist ivuxolimab in advanced cancers. Sequencing used immunoSEQ multiplex PCR; TCRdb keeps in-frame clones, though not all of them. The repertoire holds tens of thousands of clones, with roughly 85% as singletons. The source material was CD4+ or CD8+ T cells sorted from blood, sampled in a trial of the OX40 agonist ivuxolimab. Receptors originate from an adult with an advanced solid tumor such as melanoma, head and neck, liver or kidney cancer.

The rearrangement links TRBV5-1 to TRBJ1-6; no clear D gene. CDR3 length: 17 residues. CDR1 and CDR2 from the germline V gene are SGHRS and YFSETQ. Trimming shortened V by 0 bases and J by 7 bases, and 17 bases separated the two germline ends. The CDR3 sequence: CASSLAAQATGNSPLHF. The CDR3 DNA reads TGCGCCAGCAGCTTGGCCGCGCAGGCCACCGGGAATTCACCCCTCCACTTT. Filled out from reference TRBV5-1 and TRBJ1-6, the complete variable domain reads KAGVTQTPRYLIKTRGQQVTLSCSPISGHRSVSWYQQTPGQGLQFLFEYFSETQRNKGNFPGRFSGRQFSNSRSEMNVSTLELGDSALYLCASSLAAQATGNSPLHFGNGTRLTVT.

This clone was detected once. Written as DNA, the CDR3 is TGTGCCAGCAGCGCTAGCGGGAGCTTTTCCGAGCAGTACTTC. Translated: CASSASGSFSEQYF. This chain connects TRBV5-4 to TRBJ2-7; TRBD2 agrees at 10 bases. The trim removed 4 bases at V and 6 bases at J, leaving 7 bases unmatched. Germline CDR1 reads SGHNT; CDR2 reads YYREEE (reference sequence). The CDR3 loop spans 14 amino acids.

The chain uses TRBV9 and TRBJ2-1; a weak D match, TRBD2 (5 bases). The CDR3 runs to 13 residues. The germline gives CDR1 SGDLS, CDR2 YYNGEE. V was trimmed by 1 base and J by 3 bases, leaving 5 bases between them. CDR3 coding DNA: TGTGCCAGCAGCGTACGGGGCTACAATGAGCAGTTCTTC. This sequence encodes CASSVRGYNEQFF.

The rearrangement joins TRBV9 to TRBJ2-1; TRBD1 aligns across 8 bases. Unmatched junction bases numbered 5, after V lost 0 bases and J lost 6 bases. The germline V gene encodes CDR1 SGDLS and CDR2 YYNGEE. The CDR3 runs 15 residues. CDR3 residues: CASSVAGQGGNEQFF. CDR3 bases: TGTGCCAGCAGCGTAGCAGGACAGGGCGGCAATGAGCAGTTCTTC. Full variable domain (rest looked up from reference TRBV9 and TRBJ2-1): DSGVTQTPKHLITATGQRVTLRCSPRSGDLSVYWYQQSLDQGLQFLIQYYNGEERAKGNILERFSAQQFPDLHSELNLSSLELGDSALYFCASSVAGQGGNEQFFGPGTRLTVL.

This chain uses TRBV11-2 with TRBJ2-3, with D perhaps TRBD1 or TRBD2 (5 bases each). The CDR3 sequence is 17 residues long. Germline lookup yields CDR1 SGHAT and CDR2 FQNNGV. V lost 3 bases and J 7 bases, leaving 23 bases between the germline ends. The DNA of the CDR3 is TGTGCCAGCAGCTTCATCGGACGGGACCGGGGTCGGCATACGCAGTATTTT. The encoded protein is CASSFIGRDRGRHTQYF.

This clone turned up a few times. The rearrangement joins TRBV7-3 to TRBJ2-1; D gene ambiguous. The ends were cut back, 2 bases at V and 5 bases at J, with 7 bases in the middle. The CDR3 is made up of 13 amino acids. CDR1 and CDR2 from the germline V gene are SGHTA and FQGTGA. The CDR3 sequence: CASSLDPNNEQFF. The DNA of the CDR3 is TGTGCCAGCAGCTTAGACCCAAACAATGAGCAGTTCTTC.

The gene calls are TRBV28 and TRBJ2-7; D gene uncertain. V lost 2 bases, J lost 2 bases, and 1 base lay in between. The CDR3 runs 11 residues. Germline CDR1 MDHEN, CDR2 SYDVKM. The CDR3 nucleotides read TGTGCCAGCAGTTTAACCTACGAGCAGTACTTC. It specifies CASSLTYEQYF.

This chain uses TRBV11-2 with TRBJ2-7, with D maybe TRBD2 (5 bases). The CDR3 extends over 15 amino acids. CDR1 and CDR2 from the germline V gene are SGHAT and FQNNGV. V lost 2 bases and J lost 3, with 14 bases in between. CDR3 coding DNA: TGTGCCAGCAGCTTAAGAGCGGAAGTGCTCTACGAGCAGTACTTC. Translation gives CASSLRAEVLYEQYF.

The V and J genes are TRBV5-4 and TRBJ2-7, with 7 nucleotides matching TRBD2. CDR1 is SGHNT, CDR2 YYREEE, per germline (reference sequence). The CDR3 loop spans 15 amino acids. J gave up 4 bases and V 0 bases, and 7 bases lay outside the gene matches. The CDR3 here is CASSLGGSPEYEQYF. CDR3 nucleotide sequence: TGTGCCAGCAGCTTGGGCGGGAGCCCTGAATACGAGCAGTACTTC.

The rearrangement links TRBV7-2 to TRBJ2-2; D not certain. This CDR3 spans 12 amino acids. Trimming took off 5 bases at V and 9 bases at J, with 10 bases between the two ends. Germline V gives CDR1 SGHTA, CDR2 FQGNSA. DNA of the CDR3: TGTGCCAGCAGCCCGCCCCGCAGGGAGCTGTTTTTT. This encodes CASSPPRRELFF.

The CDR3 DNA is TGCGCCAGCAGCTTGCAACCCGCCCGGACCCGGGATGAGCAGTTCTTC. Amino acids: CASSLQPARTRDEQFF. The chain recombines TRBV5-1 with TRBJ2-1; D gene unclear. The V gene lost 1 base and the J gene lost 8 bases, with 19 bases spanning the gap. Germline CDR1 reads SGHRS; CDR2 reads YFSETQ. The CDR3 sequence is 16 residues long. Filled out from reference TRBV5-1 and TRBJ2-1, the complete variable domain reads KAGVTQTPRYLIKTRGQQVTLSCSPISGHRSVSWYQQTPGQGLQFLFEYFSETQRNKGNFPGRFSGRQFSNSRSEMNVSTLELGDSALYLCASSLQPARTRDEQFFGPGTRLTVL.

CDR3 protein: CATSRGGTDEQYF. CDR3 nucleotides: TGTGCCACCAGCAGGGGGGGGACAGACGAGCAGTACTTC. V usage is TRBV15 and J usage is TRBJ2-5; D tentatively reads TRBD1 or TRBD2 (7 bases each). The end of the DNA fits TRBJ2-7 better, so the J call may be wrong. Germline CDR1 and CDR2: LNHNV and YYDKDF (reference sequence). This CDR3 has 13 residues.

J is TRBJ2-5 and V is TRBV5-1; D may be TRBD1 (5 bases). This CDR3 region has 14 residues. Trimming shortened V by 4 bases and J by 5 bases, and 15 bases separated the two germline ends. The germline CDR1 and CDR2 sequences are SGHRS and YFSETQ. CDR3 DNA: TGCGCCAGCAGCCCGGACAAGGGTCTGGAGACCCAGTACTTC. Translating gives CASSPDKGLETQYF. Drawing the rest from reference TRBV5-1 and TRBJ2-5, the complete variable domain is KAGVTQTPRYLIKTRGQQVTLSCSPISGHRSVSWYQQTPGQGLQFLFEYFSETQRNKGNFPGRFSGRQFSNSRSEMNVSTLELGDSALYLCASSPDKGLETQYFGPGTRLLVL.

The chain joins TRBV11-2 to TRBJ2-7; D might be TRBD2 (6 bases). This CDR3 is 15 amino acids long. Germline V lookup: CDR1 SGHAT, CDR2 FQNNGV. Trimming left V 1 base short and J 4 bases short, with 14 bases between. The CDR3, as DNA: TGTGCCAGCAGCTTAGCTAGACTAGTTTCGTACGAGCAGTACTTC. Translation: CASSLARLVSYEQYF.

The rearrangement joins TRBV11-2 to TRBJ2-2, with 7 nucleotides matching TRBD2. The CDR3 spans 15 residues. Germline V CDR1 and CDR2: SGHAT, FQNNGV. V lost 5 bases to trimming and J lost 1 base; unmatched junction nucleotides: 4. The CDR3 loop is CASSRERENTGELFF. For the CDR3, the DNA is TGTGCCAGCAGCCGAGAGCGGGAGAACACCGGGGAGCTGTTTTTT.

The rearrangement uses TRBV7-9 and TRBJ2-1, with 12 bases aligning to TRBD1. V was clipped by 3 bases and J by 9 bases; unmatched bases: 3. This CDR3 is 14 amino acids long. Germline V gene sequence: CDR1 SEHNR, CDR2 FQNEAQ (reference sequence). CDR3 amino acids: CASSLGQGAREQFF. Written as DNA, the CDR3 is TGTGCCAGCAGCTTGGGACAGGGGGCGCGTGAGCAGTTCTTC.

V and J are TRBV7-2 and TRBJ2-5; maybe TRBD1 (5 bases). V was pared by 5 bases and J by 7 bases, with 17 bases between. The CDR3 has 14 amino acids. Looked up from germline, CDR1 is SGHTA and CDR2 is FQGNSA. The CDR3 coding sequence is TGTGCCAGCAGCCCAGAGTGGGATGGGGCGACCCAGTACTTC. As protein: CASSPEWDGATQYF. The whole variable domain, remainder taken from reference TRBV7-2 and TRBJ2-5, is GAGVSQSPSNKVTEKGKDVELRCDPISGHTALYWYRQSLGQGLEFLIYFQGNSAPDKSGLPSDRFSAERTGGSVSTLTIQRTQQEDSAVYLCASSPEWDGATQYFGPGTRLLVL.

V usage is TRBV9 and J usage is TRBJ2-1, with D unclear. The CDR3 extends over 16 amino acids. In germline, CDR1 is SGDLS, CDR2 YYNGEE. Trimming shortened V by 0 bases and J by 0 bases, and 10 bases separated the two germline ends. CDR3: CASSVEGMSSYNEQFF. Here the CDR3 DNA reads TGTGCCAGCAGCGTAGAGGGAATGAGCTCCTACAATGAGCAGTTCTTC.

This chain links TRBV5-4 with TRBJ2-1; the D call may be TRBD1 or TRBD2 (5 bases each). The ends were cut back, 0 bases at V and 6 bases at J, with 22 bases in the middle. This CDR3 contains 18 residues. Per the germline V gene, CDR1 is SGHNT and CDR2 is YYREEE (reference sequence). DNA for the CDR3: TGTGCCAGCAGCTTGGGTAGGGGTCCCTTCGGACTCCCCAATGAGCAGTTCTTC. Amino acids: CASSLGRGPFGLPNEQFF.

The chain recombines TRBV19 with TRBJ1-2, with D uncertain. This CDR3 has 14 amino acids. Germline loops: CDR1 LNHDA, CDR2 SQIVND (reference sequence). Trimming cost V 2 bases and J 5 bases, with 12 bases left between them. The CDR3 loop reads CASSIPAGFYGYTF. CDR3 DNA sequence: TGTGCCAGTAGTATACCCGCCGGATTTTATGGCTACACCTTC.

The V gene is TRBV2, the J gene TRBJ1-4; D remains unclear. The CDR3 loop spans 15 amino acids. Trimming left V 6 bases short and J 7 bases short, with 18 bases between. Germline-derived CDR1 and CDR2 are SNHLY and FYNNEI. The CDR3 spells CASSPLTRGGEKLFF. CDR3 DNA sequence: TGTGCCAGCAGCCCACTAACCAGAGGAGGTGAAAAACTGTTTTTT.

There are a few counts of this clone. The chain recombines TRBV19 with TRBJ2-3; 7 nucleotides match TRBD2. The CDR3 totals 12 residues. From germline, CDR1 is LNHDA and CDR2 SQIVND (reference sequence). Trimming cost V 9 bases and J 9 bases; bases outside gene matches: 9. The CDR3 nucleotides are TGTGCCAGCGCCCTCCCCGGGAGGACGCAGTATTTT. Translating it yields CASALPGRTQYF.